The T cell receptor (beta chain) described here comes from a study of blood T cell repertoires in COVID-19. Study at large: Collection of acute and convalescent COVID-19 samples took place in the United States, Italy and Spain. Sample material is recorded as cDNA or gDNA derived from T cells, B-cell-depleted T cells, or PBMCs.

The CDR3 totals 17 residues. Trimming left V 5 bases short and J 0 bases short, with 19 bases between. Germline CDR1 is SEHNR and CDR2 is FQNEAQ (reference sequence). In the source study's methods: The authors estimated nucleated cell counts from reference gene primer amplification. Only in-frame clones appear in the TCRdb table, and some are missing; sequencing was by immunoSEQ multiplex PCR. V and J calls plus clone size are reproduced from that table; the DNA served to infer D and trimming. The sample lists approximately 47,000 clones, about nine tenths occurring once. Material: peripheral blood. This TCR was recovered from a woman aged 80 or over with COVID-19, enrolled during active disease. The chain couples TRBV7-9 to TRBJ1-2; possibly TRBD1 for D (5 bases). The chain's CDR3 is CASSRTLIQLSNYGYTF. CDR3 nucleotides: TGTGCCAGCAGCCGGACACTAATACAACTTTCTAACTATGGCTACACCTTC. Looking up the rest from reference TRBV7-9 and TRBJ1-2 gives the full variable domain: DTGVSQNPRHKITKRGQNVTFRCDPISEHNRLYWYRQTLGQGPEFLTYFQNEAQLEKSRLLSDRFSAERPKGSFSTLEIQRTEQGDSAMYLCASSRTLIQLSNYGYTFGSGTRLTVV.